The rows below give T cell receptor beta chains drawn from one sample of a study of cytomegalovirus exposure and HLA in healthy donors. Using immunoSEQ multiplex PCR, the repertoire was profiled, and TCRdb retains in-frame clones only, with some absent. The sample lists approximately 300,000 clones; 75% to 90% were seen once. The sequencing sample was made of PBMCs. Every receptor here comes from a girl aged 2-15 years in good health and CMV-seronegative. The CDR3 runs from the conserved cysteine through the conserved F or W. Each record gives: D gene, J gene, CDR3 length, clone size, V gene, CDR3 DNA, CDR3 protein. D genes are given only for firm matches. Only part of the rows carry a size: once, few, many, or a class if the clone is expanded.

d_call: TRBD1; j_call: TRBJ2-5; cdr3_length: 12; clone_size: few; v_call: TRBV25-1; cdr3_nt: TGTGCCAGCAGTGAGCGGACCACAGGGGAGTACTTC; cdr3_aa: CASSERTTGEYF
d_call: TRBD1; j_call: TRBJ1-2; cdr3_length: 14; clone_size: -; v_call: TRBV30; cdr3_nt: TGTGCCTGGAGGACCAAGGGACAGGGGTATCGCTACACCTTC; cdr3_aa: CAWRTKGQGYRYTF
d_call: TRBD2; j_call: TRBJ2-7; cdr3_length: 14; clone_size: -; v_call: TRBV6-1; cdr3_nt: TGTGCCAGCACCATTTCCGGGGGGGCGAGGGAGCAGTACTTC; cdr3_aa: CASTISGGAREQYF
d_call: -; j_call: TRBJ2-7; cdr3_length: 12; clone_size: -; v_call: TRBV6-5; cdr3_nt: TGTGCCAGCAGCACCTCCGGGTACGAGCAGTACTTC; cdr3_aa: CASSTSGYEQYF
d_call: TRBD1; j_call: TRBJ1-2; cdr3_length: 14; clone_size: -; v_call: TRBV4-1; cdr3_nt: TGCGCCAGCAGCCAGGGACAGGGCGTCCGTGGCTACACCTTC; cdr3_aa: CASSQGQGVRGYTF
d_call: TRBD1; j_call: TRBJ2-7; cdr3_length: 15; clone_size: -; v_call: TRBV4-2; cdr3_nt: TGTGCCAGCAGCCAAGTGGGACAGCTGTCCTACGAGCAGTACTTC; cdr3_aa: CASSQVGQLSYEQYF
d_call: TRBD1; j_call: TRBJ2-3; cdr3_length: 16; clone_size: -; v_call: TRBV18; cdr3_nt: TGTGCCAGCTCACAGGGTACAGGGGCTTACACAGATACGCAGTATTTT; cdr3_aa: CASSQGTGAYTDTQYF
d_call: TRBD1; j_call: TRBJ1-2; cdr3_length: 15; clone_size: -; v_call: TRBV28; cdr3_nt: TGTGCCAGCAGTCCAATCACAGGGGGATCCTATGGCTACACCTTC; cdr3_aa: CASSPITGGSYGYTF
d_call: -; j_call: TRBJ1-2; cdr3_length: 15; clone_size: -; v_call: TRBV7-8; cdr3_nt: TGTGCCAGCAGTCCTACGGCAGGGGCCGTCTATGGCTACACCTTC; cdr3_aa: CASSPTAGAVYGYTF
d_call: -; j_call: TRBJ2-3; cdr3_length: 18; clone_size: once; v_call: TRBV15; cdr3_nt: TGTGCCACCAGCAGCCCTACAGGAGGGGGCGCGAGCACAGATACGCAGTATTTT; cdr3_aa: CATSSPTGGGASTDTQYF
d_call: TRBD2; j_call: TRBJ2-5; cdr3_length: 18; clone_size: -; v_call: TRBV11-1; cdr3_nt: TGTGCCAGCAGCGGACTGGGCGGGGGGGCCATAGTACCAGAGACCCAGTACTTC; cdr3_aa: CASSGLGGGAIVPETQYF
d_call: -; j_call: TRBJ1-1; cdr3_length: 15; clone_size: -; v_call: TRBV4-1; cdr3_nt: TGCGCCAGCAGCCAAAGGAAGGGGATAAACACTGAAGCTTTCTTT; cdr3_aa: CASSQRKGINTEAFF
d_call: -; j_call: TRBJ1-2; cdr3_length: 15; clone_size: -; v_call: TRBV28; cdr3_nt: TGTGCCAGCAGCTCCGGGGGAGGTCTAAACTATGGCTACACCTTC; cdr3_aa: CASSSGGGLNYGYTF